The T cell receptor beta chain under discussion was sequenced for a study of high-grade serous ovarian cancer treatment subgroups. Study findings and constraints: Same-patient tumor repertoires overlapped at roughly 0.11 to 0.79; different patients barely overlapped. Repertoire analysis covered CDR3 alone, not CDR1 or CDR2. These tumor repertoires lack spatial information from bulk sequencing.

The tumor samples were collected prior to definitive surgery or chemotherapy. A note on this clone: Its matching antigen is unknown.

The CDR3 has 14 amino acids. Germline loops: CDR1 SNHLY, CDR2 FYNNEI. Trimming at V came to 5 bases and at J to 6 bases, leaving 8 bases not matched to a gene. Generated by immunoSEQ multiplex PCR, the TCRdb table keeps only in-frame clones and is missing some. The data hold approximately 40,000 clones, with about 79% observed a single time. The sequence was collected from a human donor with high-grade serous ovarian cancer. J is TRBJ2-7 and V is TRBV2; 9 bases agree with TRBD1. The specimen was tumor tissue. The CDR3 protein is CASSRIQGAAEQYF. The DNA of the CDR3 is TGTGCCAGCAGTAGGATACAGGGGGCAGCCGAGCAGTACTTC. The whole variable domain, remainder taken from reference TRBV2 and TRBJ2-7, is EPEVTQTPSHQVTQMGQEVILRCVPISNHLYFYWYRQILGQKVEFLVSFYNNEISEKSEIFDDQFSVERPDGSNFTLKIRSTKLEDSAMYFCASSRIQGAAEQYFGPGTRLTVT.